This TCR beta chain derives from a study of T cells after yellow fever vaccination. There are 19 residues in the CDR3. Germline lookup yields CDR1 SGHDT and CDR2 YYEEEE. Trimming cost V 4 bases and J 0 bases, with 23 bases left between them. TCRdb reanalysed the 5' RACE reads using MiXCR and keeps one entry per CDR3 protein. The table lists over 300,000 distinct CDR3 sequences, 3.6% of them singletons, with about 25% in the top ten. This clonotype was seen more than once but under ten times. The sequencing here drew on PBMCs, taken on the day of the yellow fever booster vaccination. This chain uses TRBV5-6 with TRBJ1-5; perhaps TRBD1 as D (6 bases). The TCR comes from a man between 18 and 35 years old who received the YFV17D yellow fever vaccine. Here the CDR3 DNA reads TGTGCCAGCAGCAAAGGGGGGCCTAAACGGGTGTATAGCAATCAGCCCCAGCATTTT. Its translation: CASSKGGPKRVYSNQPQHF.